The clone carrying this T cell receptor (beta chain) was found many times. The antigen is unknown. Germline V gene lookup returns CDR1 MNHEY and CDR2 SVGAGI. Trimming cost V 0 bases and J 0 bases, with 3 bases left between them. This CDR3 spans 14 amino acids. This sample was taken from a study of T-cell reconstitution after alpha-beta-depleted transplantation in children. Unique molecular identifiers were built into the TCRbeta library. From the PCR reads, TCRdb called clonotypes with MiXCR, one entry per CDR3 protein. The sample lists 55,000 to 90,000 distinct CDR3 sequences; around 4.7% were seen once. Study-wide results and caveats: Some patients' high day-60 TCRbeta diversity was traced to surviving recipient T cells and thymic progenitors. The main origin of T-cell counts and diversity one year after transplant was newly produced T cells. Several hundred expanded graft clones reportedly supplied alpha-beta T cells about two months after transplant.

This receptor was obtained from a boy under two years old who had a stem cell transplant for acute myeloid leukemia, so the T cells may come from the graft donor. V gene TRBV6-5 combines with J gene TRBJ2-1, with no clear D. Sequencing used PBMCs, mostly from graft donor cells, obtained 180 days after TCRalphabeta/CD19-depleted stem cell transplant. The CDR3 spells CASSYSGSYNEQFF. CDR3 DNA sequence: TGTGCCAGCAGTTACTCGGGCTCCTACAATGAGCAGTTCTTC.